This TCR beta chain is drawn from a study of blood T cell repertoires in COVID-19. The overall study: The samples span acute and convalescent COVID-19 from the United States, Italy and Spain. PBMCs, B-cell-depleted T cells, or T cells were the source of the cDNA or gDNA that made up the material.

In the study's own analysis: Nucleated cell number was recorded as an estimate derived from reference gene primer amplification. Assay used: immunoSEQ multiplex PCR; TCRdb lists only in-frame clones, some missing. D and trimming come from the DNA, and the V and J calls and clone size come from that table. The repertoire includes about 190,000 clones, roughly 79% of them detected once, and roughly 28% sits in the top ten. What was sequenced was peripheral blood. The TCR comes from a woman aged 70-85 years with acute or convalescent COVID-19.

The CDR3 DNA sequence: TGCGCCAGCAGTGAGTCTCTAGGGGGCGCGAGCCCAGGTGAGCAGTTCTTC. This translates into CASSESLGGASPGEQFF. The V and J genes are TRBV10-1 and TRBJ2-1; TRBD1 matches 7 bases. Germline V gene sequence: CDR1 WNHNN, CDR2 SYGVQD (reference sequence). This CDR3 is 17 amino acids long. V gave up 0 bases and J gave up 9 bases; unmatched junction bases: 14.